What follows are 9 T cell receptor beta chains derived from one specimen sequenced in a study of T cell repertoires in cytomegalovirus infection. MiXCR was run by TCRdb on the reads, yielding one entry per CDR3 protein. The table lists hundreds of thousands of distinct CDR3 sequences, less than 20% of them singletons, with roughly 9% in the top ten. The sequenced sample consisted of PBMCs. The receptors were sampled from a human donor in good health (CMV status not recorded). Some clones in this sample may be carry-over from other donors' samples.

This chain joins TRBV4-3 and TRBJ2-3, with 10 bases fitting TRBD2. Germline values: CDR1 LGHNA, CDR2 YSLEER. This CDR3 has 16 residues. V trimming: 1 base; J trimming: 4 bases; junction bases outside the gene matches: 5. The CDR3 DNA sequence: TGCGCCAGCAGCCAAGTGGGGACTAGCGCCGCAGATACGCAGTATTTT. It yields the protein CASSQVGTSAADTQYF.

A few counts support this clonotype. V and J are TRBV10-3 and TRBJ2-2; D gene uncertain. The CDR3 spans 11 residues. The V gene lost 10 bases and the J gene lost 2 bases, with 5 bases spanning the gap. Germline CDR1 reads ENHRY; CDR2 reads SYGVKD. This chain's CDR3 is CATKNTGELFF. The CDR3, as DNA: TGTGCCACTAAAAACACCGGGGAGCTGTTTTTT.

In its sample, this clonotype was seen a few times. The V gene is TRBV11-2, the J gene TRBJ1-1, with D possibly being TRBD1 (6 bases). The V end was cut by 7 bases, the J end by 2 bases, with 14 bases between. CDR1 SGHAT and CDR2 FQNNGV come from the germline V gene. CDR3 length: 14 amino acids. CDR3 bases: TGTGCCAGCATTCACGGGGGGGGCAACACTGAAGCTTTCTTT. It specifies CASIHGGGNTEAFF.

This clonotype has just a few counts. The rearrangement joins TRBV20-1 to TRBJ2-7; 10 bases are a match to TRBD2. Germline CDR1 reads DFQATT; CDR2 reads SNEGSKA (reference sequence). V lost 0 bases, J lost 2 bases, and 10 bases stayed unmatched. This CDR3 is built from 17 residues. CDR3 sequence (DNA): TGCAGTGCTAGAGATTTCTCGGCTAGCGGGAGAGCCTACGAGCAGTACTTC. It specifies CSARDFSASGRAYEQYF.

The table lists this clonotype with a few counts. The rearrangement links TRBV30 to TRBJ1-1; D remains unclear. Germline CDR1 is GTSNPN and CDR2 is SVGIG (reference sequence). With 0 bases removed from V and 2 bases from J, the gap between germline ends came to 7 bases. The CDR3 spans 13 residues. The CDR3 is CAWSVQLNTEAFF. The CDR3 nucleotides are TGTGCCTGGAGTGTACAACTTAACACTGAAGCTTTCTTT.

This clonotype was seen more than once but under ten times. CDR3 sequence reads: CASSLGRDRRTDTQYF. The DNA for the CDR3 is TGCGCCAGCAGCCTTGGTCGGGACAGGCGCACAGATACGCAGTATTTT. V and J are TRBV4-3 and TRBJ2-3, with 8 bases identical to TRBD1. Germline CDR1 and CDR2: LGHNA and YSLEER. This CDR3 comprises 16 residues. V was clipped by 4 bases and J by 1 base; unmatched bases: 7.

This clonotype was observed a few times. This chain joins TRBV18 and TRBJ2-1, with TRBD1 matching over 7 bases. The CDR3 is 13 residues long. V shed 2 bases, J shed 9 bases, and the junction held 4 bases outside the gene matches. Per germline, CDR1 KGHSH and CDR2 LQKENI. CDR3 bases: TGTGCCAGCTCACCAGAGGGGGACAGTGAGCAGTTCTTC. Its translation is CASSPEGDSEQFF.

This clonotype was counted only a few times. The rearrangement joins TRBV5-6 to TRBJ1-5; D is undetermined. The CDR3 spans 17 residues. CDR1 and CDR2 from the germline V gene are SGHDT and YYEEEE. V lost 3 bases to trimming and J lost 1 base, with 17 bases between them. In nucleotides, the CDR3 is TGTGCCAGCAGCTCCCTGGCAGCGGCAGGAAGCAATCAGCCCCAGCATTTT. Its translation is CASSSLAAAGSNQPQHF. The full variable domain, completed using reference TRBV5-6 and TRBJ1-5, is DAGVTQSPTHLIKTRGQQVTLRCSPKSGHDTVSWYQQALGQGPQFIFQYYEEEERQRGNFPDRFSGHQFPNYSSELNVNALLLGDSALYLCASSSLAAAGSNQPQHFGDGTRLSIL.

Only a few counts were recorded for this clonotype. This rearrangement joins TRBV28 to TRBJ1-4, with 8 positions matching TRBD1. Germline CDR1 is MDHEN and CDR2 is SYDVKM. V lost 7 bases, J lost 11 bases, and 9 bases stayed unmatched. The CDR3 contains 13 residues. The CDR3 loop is CASIETGEEKLFF. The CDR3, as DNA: TGTGCCAGCATCGAGACAGGGGAGGAGAAACTGTTTTTT.